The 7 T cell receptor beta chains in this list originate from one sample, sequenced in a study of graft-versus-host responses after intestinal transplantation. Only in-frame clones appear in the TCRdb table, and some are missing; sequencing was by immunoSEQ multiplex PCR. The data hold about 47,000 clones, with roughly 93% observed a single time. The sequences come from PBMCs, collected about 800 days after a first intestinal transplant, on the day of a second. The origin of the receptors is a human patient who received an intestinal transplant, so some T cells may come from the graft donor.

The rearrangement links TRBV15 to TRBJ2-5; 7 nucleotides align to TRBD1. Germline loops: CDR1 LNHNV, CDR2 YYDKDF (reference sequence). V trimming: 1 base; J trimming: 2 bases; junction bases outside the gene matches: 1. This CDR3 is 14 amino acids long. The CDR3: CATSRGDRQETQYF. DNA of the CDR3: TGTGCCACCAGCAGAGGGGACAGACAAGAGACCCAGTACTTC.

The CDR3 DNA reads TGTGCCCGGGCACGTGGGGGGGCCGGCACAGATACGCAGTATTTT. It codes for CARARGGAGTDTQYF. The chain carries TRBV7-9 and TRBJ2-3; TRBD2 is a possible D gene (7 bases). Between the trimmed V and J ends, which lost 11 bases and 1 base, there was a span of 19 bases. Germline V gene sequence: CDR1 SEHNR, CDR2 FQNEAQ (reference sequence). The CDR3 runs 15 residues. The full variable domain, its missing parts supplied by reference TRBV7-9 and TRBJ2-3, is DTGVSQNPRHKITKRGQNVTFRCDPISEHNRLYWYRQTLGQGPEFLTYFQNEAQLEKSRLLSDRFSAERPKGSFSTLEIQRTEQGDSAMYLCARARGGAGTDTQYFGPGTRLTVL.

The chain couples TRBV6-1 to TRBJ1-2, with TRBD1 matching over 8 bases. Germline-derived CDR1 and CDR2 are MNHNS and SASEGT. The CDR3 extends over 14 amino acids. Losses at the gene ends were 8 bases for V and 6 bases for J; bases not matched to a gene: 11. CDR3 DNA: TGTGCCAGCTGGATAGGACAGGGAGGGGATGGCTACACCTTC. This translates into CASWIGQGGDGYTF.

The CDR3 nucleotides are TGTGCCAGTAGCTACAGGGTGATGGGCGGCTACACCTTC. Amino acid sequence: CASSYRVMGGYTF. The V call is TRBV19, the J call TRBJ1-2, with D perhaps TRBD1 (6 bases). The V end lost 6 bases, the J end lost 8 bases, and 16 bases lay between the germline ends. This CDR3 comprises 13 residues. Germline V lookup: CDR1 LNHDA, CDR2 SQIVND (reference sequence). The full variable domain, in which reference TRBV19 and TRBJ1-2 provide the parts outside the CDR3, is DGGITQSPKYLFRKEGQNVTLSCEQNLNHDAMYWYRQDPGQGLRLIYYSQIVNDFQKGDIAEGYSVSREKKESFPLTVTSAQKNPTAFYLCASSYRVMGGYTFGSGTRLTVV.

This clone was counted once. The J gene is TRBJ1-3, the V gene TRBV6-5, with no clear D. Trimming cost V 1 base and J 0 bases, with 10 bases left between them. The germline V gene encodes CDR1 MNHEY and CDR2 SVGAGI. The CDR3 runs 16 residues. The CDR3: CASSYFDGYSGNTIYF. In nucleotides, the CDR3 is TGTGCCAGCAGTTACTTTGACGGCTACTCTGGAAACACCATATATTTT.

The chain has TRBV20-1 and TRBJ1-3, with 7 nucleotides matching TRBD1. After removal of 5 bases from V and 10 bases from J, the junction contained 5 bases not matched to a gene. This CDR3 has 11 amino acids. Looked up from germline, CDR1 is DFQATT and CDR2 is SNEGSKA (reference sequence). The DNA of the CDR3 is TGCAGTGCTCAGAGACAGGGAACCATATATTTT. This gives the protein CSAQRQGTIYF.

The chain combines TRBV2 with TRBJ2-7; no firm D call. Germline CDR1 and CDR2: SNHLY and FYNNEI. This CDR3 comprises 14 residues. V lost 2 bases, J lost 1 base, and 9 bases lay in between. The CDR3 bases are TGTGCCAGCAGTGAACGGGCTGCGTCCTACGAGCAGTACTTC. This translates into CASSERAASYEQYF.